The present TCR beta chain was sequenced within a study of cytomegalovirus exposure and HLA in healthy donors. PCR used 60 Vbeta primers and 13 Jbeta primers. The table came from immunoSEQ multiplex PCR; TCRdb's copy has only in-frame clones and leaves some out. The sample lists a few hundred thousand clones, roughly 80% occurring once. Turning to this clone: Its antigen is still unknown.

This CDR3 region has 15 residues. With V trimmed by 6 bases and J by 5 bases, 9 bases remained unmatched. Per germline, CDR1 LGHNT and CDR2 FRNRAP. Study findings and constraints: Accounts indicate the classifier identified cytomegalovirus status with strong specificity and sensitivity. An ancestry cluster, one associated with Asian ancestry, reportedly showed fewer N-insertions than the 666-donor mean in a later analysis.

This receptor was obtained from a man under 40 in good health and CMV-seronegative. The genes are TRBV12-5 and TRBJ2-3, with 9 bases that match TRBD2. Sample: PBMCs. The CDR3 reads CASGGQRGAVDTQYF. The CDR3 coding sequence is TGTGCTAGTGGCGGACAGCGGGGGGCCGTAGATACGCAGTATTTT.